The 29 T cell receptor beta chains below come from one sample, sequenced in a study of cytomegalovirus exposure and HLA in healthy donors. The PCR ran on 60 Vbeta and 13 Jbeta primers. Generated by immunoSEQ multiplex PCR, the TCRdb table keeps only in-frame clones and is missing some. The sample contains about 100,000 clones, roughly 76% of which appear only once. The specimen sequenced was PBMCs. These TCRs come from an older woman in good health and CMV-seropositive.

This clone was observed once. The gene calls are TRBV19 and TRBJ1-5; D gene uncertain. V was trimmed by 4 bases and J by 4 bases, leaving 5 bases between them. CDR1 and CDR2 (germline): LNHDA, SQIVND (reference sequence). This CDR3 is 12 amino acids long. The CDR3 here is CASSSRNQPQHF. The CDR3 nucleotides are TGTGCCAGTAGTAGTAGAAATCAGCCCCAGCATTTT.

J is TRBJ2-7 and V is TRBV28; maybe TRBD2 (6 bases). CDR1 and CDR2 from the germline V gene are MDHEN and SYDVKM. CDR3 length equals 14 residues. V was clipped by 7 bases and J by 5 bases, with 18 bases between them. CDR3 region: CASKHPGLTDEQYF. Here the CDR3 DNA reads TGTGCCAGCAAGCATCCGGGACTCACGGACGAGCAGTACTTC.

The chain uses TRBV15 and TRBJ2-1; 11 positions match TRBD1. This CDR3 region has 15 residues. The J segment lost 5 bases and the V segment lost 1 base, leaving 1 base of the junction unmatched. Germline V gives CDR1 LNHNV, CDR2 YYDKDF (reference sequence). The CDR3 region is CATSRAGQGDNEQFF. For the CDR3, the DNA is TGTGCCACCAGCAGAGCGGGACAGGGGGACAATGAGCAGTTCTTC.

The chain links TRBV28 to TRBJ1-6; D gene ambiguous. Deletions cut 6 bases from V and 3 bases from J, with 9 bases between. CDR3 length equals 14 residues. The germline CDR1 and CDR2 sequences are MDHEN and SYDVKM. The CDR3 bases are TGTGCCAGCAGCTCAACGGGCTATAATTCACCCCTCCACTTT. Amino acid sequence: CASSSTGYNSPLHF. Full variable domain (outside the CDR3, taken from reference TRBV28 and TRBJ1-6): DVKVTQSSRYLVKRTGEKVFLECVQDMDHENMFWYRQDPGLGLRLIYFSYDVKMKEKGDIPEGYSVSREKKERFSLILESASTNQTSMYLCASSSTGYNSPLHFGNGTRLTVT.

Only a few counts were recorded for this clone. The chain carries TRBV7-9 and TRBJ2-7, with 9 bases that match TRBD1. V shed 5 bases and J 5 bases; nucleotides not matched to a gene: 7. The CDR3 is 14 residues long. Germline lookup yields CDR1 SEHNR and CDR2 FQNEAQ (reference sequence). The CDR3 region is CASSPGQGSNEQYF. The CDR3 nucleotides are TGTGCCAGCAGCCCCGGACAGGGGTCGAACGAGCAGTACTTC.

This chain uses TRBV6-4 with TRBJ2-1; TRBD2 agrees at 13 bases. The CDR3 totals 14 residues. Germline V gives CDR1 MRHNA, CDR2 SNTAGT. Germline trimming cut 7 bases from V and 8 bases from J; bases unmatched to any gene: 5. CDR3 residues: CASKRTSGRDEQFF. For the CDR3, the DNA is TGTGCCAGCAAAAGGACTAGCGGGAGAGATGAGCAGTTCTTC.

The CDR3: CASSRGYGLETQYF. Written as DNA, the CDR3 is TGTGCCAGCAGTCGAGGGTACGGGCTAGAGACCCAGTACTTC. The chain recombines TRBV7-2 with TRBJ2-5; maybe TRBD2 (5 bases). With 6 bases removed from V and 4 bases from J, the gap between germline ends came to 15 bases. The CDR3 is 14 residues long. Germline V gene data show CDR1 as SGHTA and CDR2 as FQGNSA.

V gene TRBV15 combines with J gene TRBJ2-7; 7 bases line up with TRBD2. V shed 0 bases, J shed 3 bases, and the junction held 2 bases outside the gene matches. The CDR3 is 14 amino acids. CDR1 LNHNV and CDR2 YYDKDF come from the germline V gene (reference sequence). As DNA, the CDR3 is TGTGCCACCAGCAGAGAGGCTAGCGGCTACGAGCAGTACTTC. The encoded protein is CATSREASGYEQYF.

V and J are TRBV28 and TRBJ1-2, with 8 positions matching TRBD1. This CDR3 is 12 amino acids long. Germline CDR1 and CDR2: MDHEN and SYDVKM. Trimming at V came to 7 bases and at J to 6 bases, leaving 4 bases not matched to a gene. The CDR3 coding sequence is TGTGCCAGCATCAGACAGGGGAATGGCTACACCTTC. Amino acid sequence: CASIRQGNGYTF.

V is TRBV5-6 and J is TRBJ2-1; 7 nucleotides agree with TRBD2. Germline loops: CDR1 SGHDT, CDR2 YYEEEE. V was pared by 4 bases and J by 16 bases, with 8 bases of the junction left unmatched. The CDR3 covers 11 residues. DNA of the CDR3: TGTGCCAGCAGCGTTGGACTAGTGGAATTCTTC. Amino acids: CASSVGLVEFF. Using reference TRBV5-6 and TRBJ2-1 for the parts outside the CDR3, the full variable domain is DAGVTQSPTHLIKTRGQQVTLRCSPKSGHDTVSWYQQALGQGPQFIFQYYEEEERQRGNFPDRFSGHQFPNYSSELNVNALLLGDSALYLCASSVGLVEFFGPGTRLTVL.

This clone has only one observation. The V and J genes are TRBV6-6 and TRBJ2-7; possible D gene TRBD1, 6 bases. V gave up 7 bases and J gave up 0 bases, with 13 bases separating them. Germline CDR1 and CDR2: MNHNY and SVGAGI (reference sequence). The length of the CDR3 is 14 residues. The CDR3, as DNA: TGTGCCAGCAACCAGCCGGGACACTCCTACGAGCAGTACTTC. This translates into CASNQPGHSYEQYF.

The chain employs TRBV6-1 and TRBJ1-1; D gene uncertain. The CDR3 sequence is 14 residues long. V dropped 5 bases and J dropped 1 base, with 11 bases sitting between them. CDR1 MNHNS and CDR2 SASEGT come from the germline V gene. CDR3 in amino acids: CASSPRTGNTEAFF. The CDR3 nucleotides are TGTGCCAGCAGTCCCCGGACTGGGAACACTGAAGCTTTCTTT.

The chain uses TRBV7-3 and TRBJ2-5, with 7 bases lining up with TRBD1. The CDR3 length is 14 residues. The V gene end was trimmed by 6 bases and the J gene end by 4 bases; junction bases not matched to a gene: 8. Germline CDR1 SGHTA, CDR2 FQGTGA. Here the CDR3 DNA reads TGTGCCAGCAGAACCCAATACAGGGGAGAGACCCAGTACTTC. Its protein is CASRTQYRGETQYF.

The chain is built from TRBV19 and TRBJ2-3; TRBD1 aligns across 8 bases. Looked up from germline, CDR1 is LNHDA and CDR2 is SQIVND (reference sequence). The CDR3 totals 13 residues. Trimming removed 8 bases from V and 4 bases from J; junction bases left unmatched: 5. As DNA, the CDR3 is TGTGCCAGTGGACAGGGTTCGGCAGATACGCAGTATTTT. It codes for CASGQGSADTQYF.

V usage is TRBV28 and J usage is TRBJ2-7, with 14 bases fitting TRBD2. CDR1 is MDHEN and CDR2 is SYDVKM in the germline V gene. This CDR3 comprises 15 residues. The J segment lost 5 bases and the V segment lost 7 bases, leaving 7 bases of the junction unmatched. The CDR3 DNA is TGTGCCAGCACAGCGGGACTAGCGGGAGAGAACGAGCAGTACTTC. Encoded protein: CASTAGLAGENEQYF.

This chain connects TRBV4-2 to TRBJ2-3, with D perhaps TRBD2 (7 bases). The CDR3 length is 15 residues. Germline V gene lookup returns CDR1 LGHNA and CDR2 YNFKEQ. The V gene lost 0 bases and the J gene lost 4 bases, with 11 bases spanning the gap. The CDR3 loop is CASSQERGGADTQYF. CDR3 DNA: TGTGCCAGCAGCCAAGAAAGGGGGGGGGCAGATACGCAGTATTTT.

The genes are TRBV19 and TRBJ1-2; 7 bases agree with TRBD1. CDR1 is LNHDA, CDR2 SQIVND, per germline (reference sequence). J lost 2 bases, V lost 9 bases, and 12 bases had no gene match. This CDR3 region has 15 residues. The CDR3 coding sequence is TGTGCCAGCAAACCCGACGTGGACAGGAACTATGGCTACACCTTC. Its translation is CASKPDVDRNYGYTF.

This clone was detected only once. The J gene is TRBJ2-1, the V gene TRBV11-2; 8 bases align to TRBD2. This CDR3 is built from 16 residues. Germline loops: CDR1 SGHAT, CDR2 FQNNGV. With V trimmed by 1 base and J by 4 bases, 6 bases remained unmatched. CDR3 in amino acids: CASSLGPAGVYNEQFF. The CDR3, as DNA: TGTGCCAGCAGCTTAGGGCCAGCGGGAGTGTACAATGAGCAGTTCTTC.

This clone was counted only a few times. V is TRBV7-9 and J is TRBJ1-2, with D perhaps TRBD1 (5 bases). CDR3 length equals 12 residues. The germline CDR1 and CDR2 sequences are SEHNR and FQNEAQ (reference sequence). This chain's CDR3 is CSNGGENYGYTF. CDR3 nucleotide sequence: TGTTCCAACGGAGGGGAAAACTATGGCTACACCTTC.

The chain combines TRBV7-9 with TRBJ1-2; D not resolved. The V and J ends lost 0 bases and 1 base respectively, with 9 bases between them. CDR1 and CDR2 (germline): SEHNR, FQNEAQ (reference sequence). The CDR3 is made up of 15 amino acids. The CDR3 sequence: CASSLASGVNYGYTF. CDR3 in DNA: TGTGCCAGCAGCTTAGCATCTGGAGTTAACTATGGCTACACCTTC.

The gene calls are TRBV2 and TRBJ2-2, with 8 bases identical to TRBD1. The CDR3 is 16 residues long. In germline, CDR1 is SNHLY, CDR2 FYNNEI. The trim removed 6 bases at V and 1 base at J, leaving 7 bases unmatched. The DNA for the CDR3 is TGTGCCAGCAGCCTCGGACAGGGAGGGAACACCGGGGAGCTGTTTTTT. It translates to CASSLGQGGNTGELFF. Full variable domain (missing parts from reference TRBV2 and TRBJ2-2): EPEVTQTPSHQVTQMGQEVILRCVPISNHLYFYWYRQILGQKVEFLVSFYNNEISEKSEIFDDQFSVERPDGSNFTLKIRSTKLEDSAMYFCASSLGQGGNTGELFFGEGSRLTVL.

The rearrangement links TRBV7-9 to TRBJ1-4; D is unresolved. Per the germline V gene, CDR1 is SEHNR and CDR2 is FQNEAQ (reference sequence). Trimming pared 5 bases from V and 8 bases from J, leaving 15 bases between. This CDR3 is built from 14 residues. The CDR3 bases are TGTGCCAGCAGCATCCAACCACATATGGAAAAACTGTTTTTT. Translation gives CASSIQPHMEKLFF.

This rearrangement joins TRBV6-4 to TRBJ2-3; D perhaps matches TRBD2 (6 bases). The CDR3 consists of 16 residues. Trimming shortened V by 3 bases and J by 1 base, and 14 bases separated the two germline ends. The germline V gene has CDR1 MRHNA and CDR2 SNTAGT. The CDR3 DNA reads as TGTGCCAGCAGTGATCACATGGGGGGACGCACAGATACGCAGTATTTT. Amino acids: CASSDHMGGRTDTQYF.

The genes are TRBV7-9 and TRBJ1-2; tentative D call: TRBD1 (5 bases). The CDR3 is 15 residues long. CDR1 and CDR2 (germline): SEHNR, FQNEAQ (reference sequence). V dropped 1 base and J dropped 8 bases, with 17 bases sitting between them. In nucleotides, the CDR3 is TGTGCCAGCAGCTTAGTGGGAGGTGCGGGGCAGGGCTACACCTTC. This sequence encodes CASSLVGGAGQGYTF.

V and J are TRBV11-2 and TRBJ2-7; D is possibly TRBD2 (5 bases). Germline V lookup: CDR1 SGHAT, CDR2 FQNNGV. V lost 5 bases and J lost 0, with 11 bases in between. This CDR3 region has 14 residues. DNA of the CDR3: TGTGCCAGCAGCACGGACTGGAGCTCCTACGAGCAGTACTTC. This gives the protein CASSTDWSSYEQYF. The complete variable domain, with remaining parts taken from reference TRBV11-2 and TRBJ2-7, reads EAGVAQSPRYKIIEKRQSVAFWCNPISGHATLYWYQQILGQGPKLLIQFQNNGVVDDSQLPKDRFSAERLKGVDSTLKIQPAKLEDSAVYLCASSTDWSSYEQYFGPGTRLTVT.

The CDR3 sequence is CASSLRRVNSYEQYF. The CDR3 DNA is TGTGCCAGCAGCTTAAGGAGAGTGAACTCCTACGAGCAGTACTTC. This rearrangement joins TRBV7-8 to TRBJ2-7, with D unresolved. Trimming shortened V by 2 bases and J by 0 bases, and 11 bases separated the two germline ends. Germline CDR1 SGHVS, CDR2 FQNEAQ. The CDR3 totals 15 residues.

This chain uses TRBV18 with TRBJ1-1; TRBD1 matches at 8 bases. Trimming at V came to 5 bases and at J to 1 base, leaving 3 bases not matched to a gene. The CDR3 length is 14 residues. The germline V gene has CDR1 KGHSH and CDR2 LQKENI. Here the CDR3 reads CASSEQGGNTEAFF. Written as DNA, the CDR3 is TGTGCCAGCTCAGAACAGGGGGGGAACACTGAAGCTTTCTTT.

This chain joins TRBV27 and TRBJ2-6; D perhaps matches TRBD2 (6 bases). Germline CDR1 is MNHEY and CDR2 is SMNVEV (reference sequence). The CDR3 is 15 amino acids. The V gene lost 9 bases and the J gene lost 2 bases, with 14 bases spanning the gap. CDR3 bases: TGTGCCAGTATGATAAGACTAGCTGGGGCCAACGTCCTGACTTTC. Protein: CASMIRLAGANVLTF.

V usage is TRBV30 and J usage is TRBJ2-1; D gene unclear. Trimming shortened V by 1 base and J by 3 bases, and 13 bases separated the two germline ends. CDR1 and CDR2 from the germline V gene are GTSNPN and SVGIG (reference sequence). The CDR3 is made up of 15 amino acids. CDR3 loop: CAWSEAQVYYNEQFF. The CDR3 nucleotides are TGTGCCTGGAGTGAAGCTCAGGTTTACTACAATGAGCAGTTCTTC.